This T cell receptor beta chain is drawn from a study of breast tumors, draining lymph nodes, adjacent tissues. Axillary draining lymph nodes of breast cancer patients supplied the node samples. TCRdb reprocessed the multiplex PCR reads with MiXCR, giving one entry per CDR3 protein. Among some 250,000 distinct CDR3 sequences, less than 45% were seen once, and the ten largest hold 3% to 4%. General study points: Findings are consistent with lymph node origin and intratumoral expansion of most tumor T cells. Tumor and nontumor repertoires were significantly more similar in luminal-like than in basal-like breast cancer. The lymph node origin of tumor T cells was framed as consistent with a hypothesis, not demonstrated.

Trimming shortened V by 3 bases and J by 7 bases, and 15 bases separated the two germline ends. The CDR3 sequence is 15 residues long. About this clonotype itself: Its antigen is currently unknown.

This TCR was sampled from a female donor with breast cancer. Some clones in this sample may be carry-over from other donors' samples. The sample taken for sequencing was axillary lymph node tissue. V gene TRBV12-3 or TRBV12-4 combines with J gene TRBJ2-2; TRBD1 or TRBD2 may be the D gene (6 bases each). Written as DNA, the CDR3 is TGTGCCAGCAGTTTCGGGGGCGGAATAGGCGGGGAGCTGTTTTTT. Protein product: CASSFGGGIGGELFF.